This TCR beta chain was identified in a study of blood T cell repertoires in COVID-19 (dated by TCRdb to between 2020 and 2021). Study-level background: Samples covering the acute and convalescent phases of COVID-19 were provided by collaborators in the United States, Italy and Spain. Deeply sampled blood TCRbeta repertoires from subjects exposed to, actively infected with, or recovered from COVID-19 were included in the dataset. The prospective study material was composed of cDNA or gDNA derived from T cells, B-cell-depleted T cells, or PBMCs. Samples were obtained from the ongoing ImmuneRACE study (first 160 participants) and from about 1,300 subjects provided by 6 global collaborators. Where available, HLA class I and class II types were taken from metadata supplied by the sample provider and were not determined by assay-based typing. The sample metadata nearly always contained a de-identified subject ID, COVID-19 status, age in years and sex. The repertoires were released in a freely available public database meant as a resource for research on the immune response to SARS-CoV-2.

Enrolling through a virtual design, the prospective study's participants ranged in age from about 18 to 100 years and lived across roughly 23 United States geographic areas. In the prospective study, participants were assigned to cohorts based on the clinical history participants reported in a screening survey and a study questionnaire. Exposed participants had been in contact with someone with a PCR-confirmed or clinician-diagnosed COVID-19 case within 2 weeks of study entry. Each participant in the prospective study had whole blood, serum and a nasopharyngeal or oropharyngeal swab collected by mobile phlebotomists. Additional blood draws and questionnaires over an approximately two-month period could optionally be provided by prospective study participants. Before DNA extraction, prospective study blood samples were shipped either frozen or at room temperature. Findings and caveats that apply to the study as a whole: Clinical and demographic metadata were provided uncurated, with the amount varying by source and participant.

The germline V gene (reference sequence) specifies LNHDA as CDR1 and SQIVND as CDR2. V drops 5 bases and J drops 0 bases, leaving 13 bases in between. The CDR3 sequence holds 15 residues, the cysteine and phenylalanine included. The DNA shown is the 45-base CDR3, in frame from base 1. The immunoSEQ Assay, a bias-controlled multiplex PCR, was used to amplify TCRbeta CDR3 regions from genomic DNA. The published analysis was carried out like this. Within the assay, amplification of reference gene primers was used to estimate how many nucleated cells each sample contained. Sequence reads were collapsed and filtered to measure the absolute abundance of every unique TCRbeta CDR3 rearrangement. For each sample, productive Simpson clonality was calculated by taking the square root of Simpson's diversity index across productive rearrangements. The source is immuneACCESS, and TCRdb retained only in-frame sequences with V and J called. Part of the clones is not carried over; for the studies checked, unresolved V genes explain less than half of this, and the remainder is unexplained. V and J calls and clone size come straight from that table; D and trimming were deduced from the DNA. In all, the sample holds a few hundred thousand clones, and 80% to 85% of those were seen once. The top ten clonotypes cover about 5% of the sample.

For this clone: This clone's antigen is unknown. One base away there is no much larger clone; base qualities are not given.

This chain joins TRBV19 to TRBJ1-1; tentative D gene TRBD1, with 6 bases matching. The origin of this receptor is a man aged 35-49 years who had been exposed to COVID-19. The sample was PBMCs or T cells enriched from blood (not recorded which). In nucleotides, the sequence is TGTGCCAGTAGTCTTGACAGGTTCATGAACACTGAAGCTTTCTTT. Translated, this is CASSLDRFMNTEAFF.